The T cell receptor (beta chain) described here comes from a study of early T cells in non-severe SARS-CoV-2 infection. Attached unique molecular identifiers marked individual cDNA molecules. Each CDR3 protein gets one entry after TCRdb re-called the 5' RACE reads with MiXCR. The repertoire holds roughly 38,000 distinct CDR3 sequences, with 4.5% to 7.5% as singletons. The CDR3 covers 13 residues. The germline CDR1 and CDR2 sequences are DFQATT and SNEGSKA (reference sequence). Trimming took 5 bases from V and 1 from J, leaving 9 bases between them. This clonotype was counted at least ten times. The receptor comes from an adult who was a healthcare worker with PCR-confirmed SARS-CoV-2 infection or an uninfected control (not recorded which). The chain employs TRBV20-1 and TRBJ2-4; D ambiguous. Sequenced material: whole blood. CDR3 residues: CSAPLGAKNIQYF. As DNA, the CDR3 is TGCAGTGCTCCCCTGGGGGCCAAAAACATTCAGTACTTC.